The sequence of this T cell receptor beta chain was determined in a study of cytomegalovirus exposure and HLA in healthy donors. PCR used 60 Vbeta primers and 13 Jbeta primers. Assay used: immunoSEQ multiplex PCR; TCRdb lists only in-frame clones, some missing. The table has under 150,000 clones, 81% seen once; the top ten hold 1.8%. Trimming took off 8 bases at V and 6 bases at J, with 17 bases between the two ends. Germline CDR1 is SEHNR and CDR2 is FQNEAQ (reference sequence). The CDR3 length is 14 residues. The rearrangement uses TRBV7-9 and TRBJ2-1, with a weak D call TRBD2 (7 bases). Sequencing input: PBMCs. The source of this sequence is a man younger than 35 in good health and CMV-seronegative. The CDR3 DNA reads as TGTGCCAGCTCTCGGGGGGAGGGGGTCAATGAGCAGTTCTTC. This translates into CASSRGEGVNEQFF.